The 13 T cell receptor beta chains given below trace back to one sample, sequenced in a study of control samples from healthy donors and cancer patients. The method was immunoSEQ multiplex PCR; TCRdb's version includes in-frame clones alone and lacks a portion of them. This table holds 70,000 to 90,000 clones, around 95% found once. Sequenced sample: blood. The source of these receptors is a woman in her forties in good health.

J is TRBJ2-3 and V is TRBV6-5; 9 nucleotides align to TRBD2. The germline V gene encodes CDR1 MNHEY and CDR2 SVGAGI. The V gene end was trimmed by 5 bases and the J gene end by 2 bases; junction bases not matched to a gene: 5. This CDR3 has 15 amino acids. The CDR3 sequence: CASSLTSGHTDTQYF. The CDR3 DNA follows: TGTGCCAGCAGTCTGACTAGCGGCCACACAGATACGCAGTATTTT.

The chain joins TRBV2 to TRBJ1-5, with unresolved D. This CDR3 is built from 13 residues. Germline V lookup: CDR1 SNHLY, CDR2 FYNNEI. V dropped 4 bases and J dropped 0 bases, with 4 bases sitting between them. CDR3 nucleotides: TGTGCCAGCAGTGGAAGTAGCAATCAGCCCCAGCATTTT. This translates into CASSGSSNQPQHF. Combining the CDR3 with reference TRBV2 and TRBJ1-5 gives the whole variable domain EPEVTQTPSHQVTQMGQEVILRCVPISNHLYFYWYRQILGQKVEFLVSFYNNEISEKSEIFDDQFSVERPDGSNFTLKIRSTKLEDSAMYFCASSGSSNQPQHFGDGTRLSIL.

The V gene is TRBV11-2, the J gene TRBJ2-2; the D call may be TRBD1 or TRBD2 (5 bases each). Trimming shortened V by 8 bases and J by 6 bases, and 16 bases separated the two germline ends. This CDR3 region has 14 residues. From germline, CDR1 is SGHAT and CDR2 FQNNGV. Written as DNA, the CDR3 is TGTGCCAGCGCTCGGGTTAGGGGAGCCGGGGAGCTGTTTTTT. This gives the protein CASARVRGAGELFF.

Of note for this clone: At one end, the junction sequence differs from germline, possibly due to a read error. Here the CDR3 reads CASSLGTPFSGANVLTF. The CDR3, as DNA: TGTGCCAGCAGTTTAGGGACTCCATTCTCTGGGGCCAACGTCCTGACTTTC. The gene calls are TRBV7-9 and TRBJ2-6; weak D call: TRBD2 (6 bases). The CDR3 spans 17 residues. Germline V gives CDR1 SEHNR, CDR2 FQNEAQ (reference sequence). The whole variable domain, remainder taken from reference TRBV7-9 and TRBJ2-6, is DTGVSQNPRHKITKRGQNVTFRCDPISEHNRLYWYRQTLGQGPEFLTYFQNEAQLEKSRLLSDRFSAERPKGSFSTLEIQRTEQGDSAMYLCASSLGTPFSGANVLTFGAGSRLTVL.

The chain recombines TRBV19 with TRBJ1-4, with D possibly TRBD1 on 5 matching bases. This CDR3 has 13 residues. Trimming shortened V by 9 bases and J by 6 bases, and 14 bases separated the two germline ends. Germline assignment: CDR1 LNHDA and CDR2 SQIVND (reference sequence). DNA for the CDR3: TGTGCCAGCAGGGACGGATCCTATGAAAAACTGTTTTTT. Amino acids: CASRDGSYEKLFF.

The CDR3 protein is CASTTGIANTGELFF. The CDR3 DNA reads as TGTGCCAGTACTACAGGCATCGCGAACACCGGGGAGCTGTTTTTT. The chain recombines TRBV19 with TRBJ2-2, with D possibly being TRBD1 (5 bases). Between the trimmed V and J ends, which lost 7 bases and 0 bases, there was a span of 12 bases. The CDR3 extends over 15 amino acids. Germline V gene data show CDR1 as LNHDA and CDR2 as SQIVND (reference sequence). The full variable domain, with the rest looked up from reference TRBV19 and TRBJ2-2, is DGGITQSPKYLFRKEGQNVTLSCEQNLNHDAMYWYRQDPGQGLRLIYYSQIVNDFQKGDIAEGYSVSREKKESFPLTVTSAQKNPTAFYLCASTTGIANTGELFFGEGSRLTVL.

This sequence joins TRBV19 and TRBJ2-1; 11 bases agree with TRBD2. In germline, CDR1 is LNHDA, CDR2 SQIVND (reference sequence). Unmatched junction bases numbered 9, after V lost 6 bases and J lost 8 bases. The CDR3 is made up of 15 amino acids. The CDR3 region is CASSLLAGVGDEQFF. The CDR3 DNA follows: TGTGCCAGTAGCCTACTAGCGGGAGTGGGCGATGAGCAGTTCTTC.

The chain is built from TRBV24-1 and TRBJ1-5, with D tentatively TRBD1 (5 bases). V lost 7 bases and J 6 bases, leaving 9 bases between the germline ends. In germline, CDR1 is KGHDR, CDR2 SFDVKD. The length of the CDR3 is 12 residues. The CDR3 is CATSQGFQPQHF. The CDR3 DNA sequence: TGTGCCACCAGCCAGGGTTTTCAGCCCCAGCATTTT.

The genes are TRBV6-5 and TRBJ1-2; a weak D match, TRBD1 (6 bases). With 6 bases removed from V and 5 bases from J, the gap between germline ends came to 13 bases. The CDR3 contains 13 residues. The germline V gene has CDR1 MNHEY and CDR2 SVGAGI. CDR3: CASRTRGEYGYTF. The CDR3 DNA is TGTGCCAGCAGGACCAGGGGAGAGTATGGCTACACCTTC.

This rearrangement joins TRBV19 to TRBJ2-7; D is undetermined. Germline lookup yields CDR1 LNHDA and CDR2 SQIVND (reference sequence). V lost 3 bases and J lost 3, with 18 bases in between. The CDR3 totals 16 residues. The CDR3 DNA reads TGTGCCAGTAGTATTCGGCGACACCCCCCCCTCTACGAGCAGTACTTC. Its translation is CASSIRRHPPLYEQYF.

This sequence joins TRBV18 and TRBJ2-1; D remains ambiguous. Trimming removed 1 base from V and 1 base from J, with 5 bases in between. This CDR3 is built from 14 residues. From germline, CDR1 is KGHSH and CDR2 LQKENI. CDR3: CASSPQRSYNEQFF. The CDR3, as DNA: TGTGCCAGCTCACCACAAAGATCCTACAATGAGCAGTTCTTC.

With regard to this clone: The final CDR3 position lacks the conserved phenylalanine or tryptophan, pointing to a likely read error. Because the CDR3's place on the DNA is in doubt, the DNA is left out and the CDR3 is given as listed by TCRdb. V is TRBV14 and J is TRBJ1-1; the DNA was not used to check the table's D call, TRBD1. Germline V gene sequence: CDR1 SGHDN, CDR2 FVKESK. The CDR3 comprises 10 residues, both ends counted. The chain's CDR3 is CASSQDRHRG.

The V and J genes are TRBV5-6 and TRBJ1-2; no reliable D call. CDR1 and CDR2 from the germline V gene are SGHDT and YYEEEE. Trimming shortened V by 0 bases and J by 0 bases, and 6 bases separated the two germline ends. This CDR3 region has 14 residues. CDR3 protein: CASSLVTANYGYTF. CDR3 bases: TGTGCCAGCAGCTTGGTCACAGCTAACTATGGCTACACCTTC.